A selection of T cell receptor beta chains follows, all from one sample in a study of cytomegalovirus exposure and HLA in healthy donors. The assay was immunoSEQ multiplex PCR, and TCRdb's table has in-frame clones only and misses some. The repertoire has over 200,000 clones, 70% to 85% of them found once; the top ten carry around 0.57%. The sample was PBMCs. The receptors stem from a woman aged 40 to 50 in good health and CMV-seronegative. CDR3s leave out the opening cysteine and the closing phenylalanine or tryptophan. The D gene is left open where the match is weak.

j_call d_call v_call cdr3_aa
TRBJ1-6 - TRBV9 ASSVAGYDSPLH
TRBJ2-4 TRBD2 TRBV10-3 AISESWTSGGPDRKNIQY
TRBJ2-6 TRBD1 TRBV4-3 ASSQVPATGTAFSGANVLT
TRBJ2-1 TRBD2 TRBV30 AWSGLAGNEQF
TRBJ1-2 - TRBV4-1 ASSQVRGSYGYT
TRBJ2-2 - TRBV7-7 ASGGERAAGELF
TRBJ1-1 - TRBV5-1 ASSLVGGANTEAF
TRBJ2-4 TRBD2 TRBV6-1 ASSEWLAGMSNIQY
TRBJ2-2 - TRBV19 ASSTVTGGTGELF
TRBJ1-1 - TRBV11-2 ASSSDRNTEAF
TRBJ1-6 - TRBV14 ASSQDFESSYNSPLH
TRBJ1-6 - TRBV7-3 ASSLSAGYNSPLH
TRBJ1-1 - TRBV7-3 ASSTSGTSEAF
TRBJ1-2 TRBD1 TRBV15 ATSDRLRTGGGYP
TRBJ2-7 TRBD1 TRBV5-4 ASSSPGRTGFSEQY
TRBJ2-7 - TRBV19 ASSMQGVHEQY
TRBJ1-1 - TRBV30 ASARGNTEAF
- - TRBV30 AWSVQAYYEQY
TRBJ1-4 TRBD1 TRBV5-1 ASRGQGAAIEKLF
TRBJ2-3 TRBD1 TRBV2 ASSGQGGTSDTQY